These 5 T cell receptor beta chains were sequenced from one sample in a study of cytomegalovirus exposure and HLA in healthy donors. The PCR employed 60 Vbeta primers together with 13 Jbeta primers. Some clones are missing from TCRdb's copy, which holds only in-frame ones; the method was immunoSEQ multiplex PCR. The profile covers about 180,000 clones, with around four fifths appearing a single time and roughly 1.4% taken by the ten largest. The material sequenced was PBMCs. These receptors were collected from a young man in good health and CMV-seronegative.

This clone was detected once. This chain connects TRBV27 to TRBJ2-3; TRBD2 aligns across 9 bases. Trimming at V came to 2 bases and at J to 2 bases, leaving 2 bases not matched to a gene. Germline CDR1 reads MNHEY; CDR2 reads SMNVEV (reference sequence). The CDR3 runs to 15 residues. CDR3 bases: TGTGCCAGCAGTTTAGCGGGGGGGCTCACAGATACGCAGTATTTT. It encodes CASSLAGGLTDTQYF.

Details on this clone: A junction end diverges from the germline sequence, so it may reflect a read error. The chain links TRBV7-9 to TRBJ2-7; the match to TRBD2 covers 7 bases. The germline CDR1 and CDR2 sequences are SEHNR and FQNEAQ (reference sequence). The CDR3 sequence is 14 residues long. Here the CDR3 DNA reads TGTGCCAGCAGCTTCGAGACTAGCTCCTCCGAGCAGTACTTC. Its protein is CASSFETSSSEQYF.

The CDR3 loop is CASSLGLAGAETQYF. CDR3 nucleotides: TGTGCCAGCAGCCTGGGACTAGCGGGAGCAGAGACCCAGTACTTC. V usage is TRBV16 and J usage is TRBJ2-5; TRBD2 aligns across 14 bases. The CDR3 length is 15 residues. V lost 4 bases and J lost 4; bases outside the gene matches: 2. From germline, CDR1 is KGHSY and CDR2 FQNENV.

The genes are TRBV29-1 and TRBJ2-5, with a weak D call TRBD2 (6 bases). The length of the CDR3 is 12 residues. CDR1 and CDR2 (germline): SQVTM, ANQGSEA. V shed 5 bases and J shed 2 bases, with 9 bases lying between them. The CDR3 DNA follows: TGCAGCGTTCTAGCGTCACAAGAGACCCAGTACTTC. Translating it yields CSVLASQETQYF.

Concerning this clone itself: This sample also contains other DNA sequences that code for the same CDR3. The chain recombines TRBV6-1 with TRBJ2-6, with 10 bases identical to TRBD1. CDR1 is MNHNS and CDR2 is SASEGT in the germline V gene. Trimming took 8 bases from V and 0 from J; bases not matched to a gene: 1. This CDR3 is 15 amino acids long. The DNA for the CDR3 is TGTGCCAGCCGGACAGGGGGCTCTGGGGCCAACGTCCTGACTTTC. Translating it yields CASRTGGSGANVLTF.